There are a few counts of the clone carrying this T cell receptor (beta chain). Its cognate antigen is unknown. This sample is drawn from a study of T-cell memory formation after mild COVID-19. Study-level points and caveats: Contracting clones from day 15 to 85 showed balanced CD4/CD8; later expanders favored CD4+. Within pre-infection memory, some responding clones were found, suggesting cross-reactive memory joined. For contracting clones, CD4+ ones sat mainly in CM and EM, CD8+ in EMRA.

In germline, CDR1 is SGDLS, CDR2 YYNGEE. There are 12 residues in the CDR3. J gave up 11 bases and V 3 bases, and 5 bases lay outside the gene matches. Employing constant-segment primers, 5'RACE generated TCR alpha and TCR beta cDNA libraries bearing sample barcodes and UMIs. MiXCR was run by TCRdb on the 5' RACE reads, yielding one entry per CDR3 protein. The sample shows about half a million distinct CDR3 sequences, roughly 18% of them seen only once. This TCR derives from an adult woman who had mild COVID-19 (a few samples of this study predate the infection). Cell type and time point are not known. The chain has TRBV9 and TRBJ1-1; the match to TRBD1 covers 9 bases. The source material was PBMCs or a T cell subset sorted from them (not recorded which). In nucleotides, the CDR3 is TGTGCCAGCAGCGGCGACAGGGGGAATGCTTTCTTT. Its protein product is CASSGDRGNAFF.